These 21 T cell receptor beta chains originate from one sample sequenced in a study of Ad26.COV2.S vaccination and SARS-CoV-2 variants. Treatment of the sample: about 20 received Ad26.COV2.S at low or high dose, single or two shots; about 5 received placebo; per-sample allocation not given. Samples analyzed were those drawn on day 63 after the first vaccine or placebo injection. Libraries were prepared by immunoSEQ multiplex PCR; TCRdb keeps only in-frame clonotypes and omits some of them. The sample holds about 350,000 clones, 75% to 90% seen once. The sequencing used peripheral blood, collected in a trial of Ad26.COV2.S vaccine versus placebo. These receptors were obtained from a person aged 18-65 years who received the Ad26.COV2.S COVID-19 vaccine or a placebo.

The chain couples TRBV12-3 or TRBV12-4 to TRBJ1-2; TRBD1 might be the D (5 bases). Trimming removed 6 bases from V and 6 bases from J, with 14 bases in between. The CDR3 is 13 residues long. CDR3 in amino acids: CASRFEGNDGYTF. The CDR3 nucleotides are TGTGCCAGCAGGTTTGAGGGGAATGATGGCTACACCTTC.

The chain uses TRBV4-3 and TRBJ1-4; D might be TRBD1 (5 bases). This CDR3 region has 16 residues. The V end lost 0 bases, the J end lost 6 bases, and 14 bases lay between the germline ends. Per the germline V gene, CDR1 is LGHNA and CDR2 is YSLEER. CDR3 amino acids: CASSQDGAEGYEKLFF. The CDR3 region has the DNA TGCGCCAGCAGCCAAGACGGGGCGGAGGGATATGAAAAACTGTTTTTT.

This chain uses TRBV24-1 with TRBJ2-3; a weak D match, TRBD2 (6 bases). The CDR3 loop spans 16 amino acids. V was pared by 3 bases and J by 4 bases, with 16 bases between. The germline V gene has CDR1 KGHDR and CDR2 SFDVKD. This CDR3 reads CATSDPSGLRSDTQYF. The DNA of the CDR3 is TGTGCCACCAGTGATCCAAGCGGGTTGAGGTCAGATACGCAGTATTTT.

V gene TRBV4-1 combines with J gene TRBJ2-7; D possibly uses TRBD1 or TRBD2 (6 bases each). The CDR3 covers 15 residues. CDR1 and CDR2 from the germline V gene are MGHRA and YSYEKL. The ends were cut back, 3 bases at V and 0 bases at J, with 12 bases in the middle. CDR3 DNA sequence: TGCGCCAGCAGCCACCCCGAGGGGGGCTCCTACGAGCAGTACTTC. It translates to CASSHPEGGSYEQYF.

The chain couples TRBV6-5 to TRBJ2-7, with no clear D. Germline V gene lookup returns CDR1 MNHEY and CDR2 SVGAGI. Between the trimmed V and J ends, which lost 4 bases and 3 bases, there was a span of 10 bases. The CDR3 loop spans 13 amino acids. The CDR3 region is CASSSDPRYEQYF. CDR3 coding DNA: TGTGCCAGCAGTTCCGATCCCCGCTACGAGCAGTACTTC.

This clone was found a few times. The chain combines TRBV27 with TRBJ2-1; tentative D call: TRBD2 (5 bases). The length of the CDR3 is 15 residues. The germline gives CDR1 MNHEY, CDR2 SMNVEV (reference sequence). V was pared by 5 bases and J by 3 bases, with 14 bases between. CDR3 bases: TGTGCCAGCAGTCCACGAGAGGGTTTCTACAATGAGCAGTTCTTC. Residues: CASSPREGFYNEQFF.

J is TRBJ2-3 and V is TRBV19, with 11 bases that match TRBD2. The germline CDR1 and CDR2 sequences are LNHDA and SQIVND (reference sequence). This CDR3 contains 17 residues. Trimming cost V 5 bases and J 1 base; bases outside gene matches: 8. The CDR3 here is CASSGTSGGRGTDTQYF. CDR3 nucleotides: TGTGCCAGTAGTGGAACTAGCGGGGGTAGGGGCACAGATACGCAGTATTTT.

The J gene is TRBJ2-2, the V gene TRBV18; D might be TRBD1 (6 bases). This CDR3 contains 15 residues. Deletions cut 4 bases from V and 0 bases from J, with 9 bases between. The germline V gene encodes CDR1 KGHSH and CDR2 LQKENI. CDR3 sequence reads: CASSQGTTNTGELFF. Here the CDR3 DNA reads TGTGCCAGCTCACAGGGGACAACGAACACCGGGGAGCTGTTTTTT.

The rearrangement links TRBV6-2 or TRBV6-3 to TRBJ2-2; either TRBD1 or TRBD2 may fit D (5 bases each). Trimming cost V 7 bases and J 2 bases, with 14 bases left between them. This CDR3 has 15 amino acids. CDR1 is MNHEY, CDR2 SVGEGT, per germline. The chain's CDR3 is CASIPSGPNTGELFF. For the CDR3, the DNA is TGTGCCAGCATCCCCTCGGGACCAAACACCGGGGAGCTGTTTTTT.

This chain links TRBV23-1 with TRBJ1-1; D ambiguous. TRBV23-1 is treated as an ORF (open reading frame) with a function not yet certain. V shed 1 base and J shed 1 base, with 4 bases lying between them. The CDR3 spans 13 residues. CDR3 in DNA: TGCGCCAGCAGTCAATACCAGAACACTGAAGCTTTCTTT. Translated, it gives CASSQYQNTEAFF.

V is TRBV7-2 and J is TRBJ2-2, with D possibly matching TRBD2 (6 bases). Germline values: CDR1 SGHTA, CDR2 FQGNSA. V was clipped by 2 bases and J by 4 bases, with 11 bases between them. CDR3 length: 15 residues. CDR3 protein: CASSLLGGVTGELFF. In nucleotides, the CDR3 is TGTGCCAGCAGCTTACTGGGCGGGGTCACCGGGGAGCTGTTTTTT.

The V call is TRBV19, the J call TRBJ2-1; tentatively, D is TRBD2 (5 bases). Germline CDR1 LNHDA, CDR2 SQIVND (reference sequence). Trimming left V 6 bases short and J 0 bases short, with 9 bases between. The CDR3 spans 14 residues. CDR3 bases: TGTGCCAGTAGGCAGCGGTCCTCCTACAATGAGCAGTTCTTC. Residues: CASRQRSSYNEQFF.

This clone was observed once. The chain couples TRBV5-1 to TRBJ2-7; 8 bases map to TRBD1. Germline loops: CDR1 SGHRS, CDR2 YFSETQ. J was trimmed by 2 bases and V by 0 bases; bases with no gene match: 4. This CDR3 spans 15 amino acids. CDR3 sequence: CASSLGAGGPYEQYF. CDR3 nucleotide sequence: TGCGCCAGCAGCTTGGGGGCAGGGGGCCCCTACGAGCAGTACTTC.

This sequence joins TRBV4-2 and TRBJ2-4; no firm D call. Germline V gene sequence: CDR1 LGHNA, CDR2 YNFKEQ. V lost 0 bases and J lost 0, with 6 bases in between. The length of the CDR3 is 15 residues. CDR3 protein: CASSQEPLAKNIQYF. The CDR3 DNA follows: TGTGCCAGCAGCCAAGAGCCCCTAGCCAAAAACATTCAGTACTTC.

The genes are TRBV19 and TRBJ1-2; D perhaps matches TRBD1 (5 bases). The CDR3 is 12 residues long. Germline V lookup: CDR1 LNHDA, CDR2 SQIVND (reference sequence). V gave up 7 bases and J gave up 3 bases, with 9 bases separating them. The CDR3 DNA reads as TGTGCCAGTAATCTAGGGGACTATGGCTACACCTTC. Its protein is CASNLGDYGYTF.

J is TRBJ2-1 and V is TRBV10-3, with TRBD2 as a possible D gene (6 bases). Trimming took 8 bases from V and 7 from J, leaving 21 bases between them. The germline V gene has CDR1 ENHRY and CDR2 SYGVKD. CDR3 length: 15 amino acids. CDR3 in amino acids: CAIGDSVSRGNEQFF. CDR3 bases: TGTGCCATCGGGGACTCCGTATCCCGAGGGAATGAGCAGTTCTTC.

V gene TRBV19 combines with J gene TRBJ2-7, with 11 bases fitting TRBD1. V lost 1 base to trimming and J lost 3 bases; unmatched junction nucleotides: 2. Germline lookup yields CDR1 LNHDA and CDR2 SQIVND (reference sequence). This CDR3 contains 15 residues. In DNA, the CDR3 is TGTGCCAGTAGTATAGCGGGGACAGGGGGCTACGAGCAGTACTTC. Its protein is CASSIAGTGGYEQYF.

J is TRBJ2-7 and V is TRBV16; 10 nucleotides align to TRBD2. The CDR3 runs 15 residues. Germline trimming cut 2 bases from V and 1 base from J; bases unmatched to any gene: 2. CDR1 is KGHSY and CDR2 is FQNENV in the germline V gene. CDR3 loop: CASSQRTSGSYEQYF. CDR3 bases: TGTGCCAGCAGCCAACGGACTAGCGGATCCTACGAGCAGTACTTC. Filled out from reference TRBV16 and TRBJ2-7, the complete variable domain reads GEEVAQTPKHLVRGEGQKAKLYCAPIKGHSYVFWYQQVLKNEFKFLISFQNENVFDETGMPKERFSAKCLPNSPCSLEIQATKLEDSAVYFCASSQRTSGSYEQYFGPGTRLTVT.

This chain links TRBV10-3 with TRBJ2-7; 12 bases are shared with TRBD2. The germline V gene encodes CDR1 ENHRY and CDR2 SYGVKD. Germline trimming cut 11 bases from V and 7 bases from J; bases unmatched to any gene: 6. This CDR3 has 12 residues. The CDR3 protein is CAAGLAGKEQYF. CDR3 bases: TGTGCCGCGGGACTAGCGGGCAAGGAGCAGTACTTC.

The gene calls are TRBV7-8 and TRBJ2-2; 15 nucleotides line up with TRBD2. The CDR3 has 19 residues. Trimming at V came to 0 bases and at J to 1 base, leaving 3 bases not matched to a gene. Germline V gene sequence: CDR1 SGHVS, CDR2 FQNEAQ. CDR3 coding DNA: TGTGCCAGCAGCTTAGCGTTGGGACTAGCGGGGGGGAACACCGGGGAGCTGTTTTTT. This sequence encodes CASSLALGLAGGNTGELFF.

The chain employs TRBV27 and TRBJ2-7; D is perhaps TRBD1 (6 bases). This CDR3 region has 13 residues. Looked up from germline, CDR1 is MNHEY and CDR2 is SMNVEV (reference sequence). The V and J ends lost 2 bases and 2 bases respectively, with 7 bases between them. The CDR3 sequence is CASSLGTTYEQYF. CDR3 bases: TGTGCCAGCAGTTTAGGGACAACCTACGAGCAGTACTTC.